The 18 T cell receptor beta chains in this list originate from one sample, sequenced in a study of blood T cells in healthy people across ages. Then a second PCR, running about 6 to 11 cycles, was carried out with a sample-barcoded 5' primer and a J-beta primer mix. MiXCR was run by TCRdb on the 5' RACE reads, yielding one entry per CDR3 protein. Found here are hundreds of thousands of distinct CDR3 sequences, around 45% of them singletons; the top ten hold 25% to 35%. Sequencing was carried out using blood. The origin of the receptors is a woman aged 55-69 years in good health.

This rearrangement joins TRBV20-1 to TRBJ2-3; D may be TRBD2 (6 bases). The CDR3 spans 15 residues. Looked up from germline, CDR1 is DFQATT and CDR2 is SNEGSKA (reference sequence). V gave up 1 base and J gave up 5 bases, with 16 bases separating them. The CDR3 DNA reads TGCAGTGCTAGAGGGCCCGGAGGGGCCAGAGATACGCAGTATTTT. This gives the protein CSARGPGGARDTQYF.

In nucleotides, the CDR3 is TGTGCCACCCGTTTTTCCACGCAGGGGGGGGCTGATGGCTACACCTTC. This translates into CATRFSTQGGADGYTF. The chain recombines TRBV12-3 or TRBV12-4 with TRBJ1-2, with 7 bases aligning to TRBD1. V was clipped by 10 bases and J by 6 bases; unmatched bases: 20. The CDR3 loop spans 16 amino acids.

This clonotype was seen just once. The V gene is TRBV7-6, the J gene TRBJ2-1, with D tentatively TRBD1 (5 bases). The CDR3 covers 13 residues. Between the trimmed V and J ends, which lost 2 bases and 10 bases, there was a span of 12 bases. In germline, CDR1 is SGHVS, CDR2 FNYEAQ. Written as DNA, the CDR3 is TGTGCCAGCAGCTTAAATACAGGTGGGGAGCAGTTCTTC. Translation: CASSLNTGGEQFF.

This clonotype showed up just a few times. The genes are TRBV5-4 and TRBJ1-2; D remains ambiguous. V shed 0 bases and J shed 4 bases, with 13 bases lying between them. The CDR3 length is 15 residues. CDR1 is SGHNT and CDR2 is YYREEE in the germline V gene (reference sequence). CDR3 sequence reads: CASSLDPKFPYGYTF. In DNA, the CDR3 is TGTGCCAGCAGCTTGGACCCGAAGTTTCCCTATGGCTACACCTTC.

The chain joins TRBV20-1 to TRBJ2-7; D is possibly TRBD2 (6 bases). The J call may be incorrect, as the DNA end agrees better with TRBJ2-5. The CDR3 length is 15 residues. The V gene's germline CDR1 is DFQATT and CDR2 SNEGSKA (reference sequence). The DNA of the CDR3 is TGCAGTGCTAGAGATCTGGCTAGCGCAGTCGAGACCCAGTACTTC. Translating gives CSARDLASAVETQYF.

This clonotype occurred a few times. The rearrangement uses TRBV6-5 and TRBJ2-7; 9 bases line up with TRBD1. J lost 3 bases, V lost 2 bases, and 2 bases had no gene match. CDR3 length: 14 residues. Germline-derived CDR1 and CDR2 are MNHEY and SVGAGI. CDR3 bases: TGTGCCAGCAGTTACGAGGACAGGGGCTACGAGCAGTACTTC. It is translated as CASSYEDRGYEQYF.

CDR3 sequence (DNA): TGTGCCAGCGGAAGGACAGGAGTTCCCTACGAGCAGTACTTC. This gives the protein CASGRTGVPYEQYF. The chain combines TRBV27 with TRBJ2-7, with TRBD1 matching 7 bases. This CDR3 is 14 amino acids long. J lost 2 bases, V lost 8 bases, and 9 bases had no gene match. Germline CDR1 and CDR2: MNHEY and SMNVEV (reference sequence).

The chain is built from TRBV5-1 and TRBJ2-1, with TRBD1 identical over 8 bases. Trimming took 1 base from V and 3 from J; bases not matched to a gene: 6. CDR1 SGHRS and CDR2 YFSETQ come from the germline V gene. CDR3 length: 16 amino acids. This CDR3 reads CASSLYQGAVYNEQFF. As DNA, the CDR3 is TGCGCCAGCAGCTTGTATCAGGGGGCTGTCTACAATGAGCAGTTCTTC.

The chain uses TRBV7-3 and TRBJ2-3; 7 bases fit TRBD1. The length of the CDR3 is 16 residues. V gave up 0 bases and J gave up 0 bases; unmatched junction bases: 3. From germline, CDR1 is SGHTA and CDR2 FQGTGA. The CDR3 DNA reads as TGTGCCAGCAGCTTAACTTGGGACAGAAGCACAGATACGCAGTATTTT. This gives the protein CASSLTWDRSTDTQYF.

The sample holds a few counts of this clonotype. The V gene is TRBV20-1, the J gene TRBJ1-2, with D possibly TRBD1 on 5 matching bases. Germline CDR1 and CDR2: DFQATT and SNEGSKA (reference sequence). The CDR3 covers 13 residues. V gave up 3 bases and J gave up 4 bases, with 12 bases separating them. The CDR3 DNA reads TGCAGTGCTAGTCGGGGACTGATCTATGGCTACACCTTC. This translates into CSASRGLIYGYTF.

The chain couples TRBV6-2 or TRBV6-3 to TRBJ2-5; D is possibly TRBD1 (6 bases). CDR3 length equals 15 residues. Looked up from germline, CDR1 is MNHEY and CDR2 is SVGEGT. Trimming cost V 6 bases and J 0 bases, with 14 bases left between them. CDR3 region: CASRVRQANQETQYF. The CDR3 DNA sequence: TGTGCCAGCAGGGTAAGACAGGCGAACCAAGAGACCCAGTACTTC.

The chain has TRBV7-2 and TRBJ2-7; no firm D call. Germline V gene sequence: CDR1 SGHTA, CDR2 FQGNSA. The CDR3 contains 14 residues. Trimming left V 5 bases short and J 3 bases short, with 14 bases between. The CDR3 reads CASSRNPGRYEQYF. The CDR3 DNA is TGTGCCAGCAGCCGAAACCCAGGACGCTACGAGCAGTACTTC.

V usage is TRBV20-1 and J usage is TRBJ2-7; D is possibly TRBD1 or TRBD2 (5 bases each). CDR1 is DFQATT, CDR2 SNEGSKA, per germline (reference sequence). Trimming removed 2 bases from V and 0 bases from J, with 20 bases in between. The CDR3 length is 17 residues. CDR3 residues: CSARSRGTIFSSYEQYF. The CDR3 DNA reads as TGCAGTGCTAGATCCCGTGGGACGATCTTTAGCTCCTACGAGCAGTACTTC.

Regarding this clonotype: One end of the junction varies from germline; a read error may be responsible. This chain uses TRBV20-1 with TRBJ2-3, with a tentative D call TRBD1 (5 bases). Germline V lookup: CDR1 DFQATT, CDR2 SNEGSKA (reference sequence). This CDR3 spans 13 amino acids. The CDR3 DNA follows: TGCAGTGCTCCCCCTCCCAACACAGGTACGCAGTATTTT. This gives the protein CSAPPPNTGTQYF.

V and J are TRBV7-9 and TRBJ1-1; D is ambiguous. V gave up 6 bases and J gave up 1 base, with 9 bases separating them. Germline loops: CDR1 SEHNR, CDR2 FQNEAQ (reference sequence). This CDR3 contains 13 residues. The CDR3 DNA reads as TGTGCCAGCAGGCCCAGCGGGAACACTGAAGCTTTCTTT. This sequence encodes CASRPSGNTEAFF.

V and J are TRBV5-1 and TRBJ1-1; no clear D gene. Trimming removed 1 base from V and 1 base from J, with 8 bases in between. The V gene's germline CDR1 is SGHRS and CDR2 YFSETQ. The length of the CDR3 is 14 residues. CDR3 bases: TGCGCCAGCAGCTTGCCCTCTCGGAACACTGAAGCTTTCTTT. Translating it yields CASSLPSRNTEAFF.

This chain uses TRBV7-2 with TRBJ2-7, with TRBD1 matching 8 bases. Germline assignment: CDR1 SGHTA and CDR2 FQGNSA. The CDR3 has 15 amino acids. With V trimmed by 5 bases and J by 3 bases, 9 bases remained unmatched. CDR3 in amino acids: CASSIGTGAFYEQYF. DNA of the CDR3: TGTGCCAGCAGCATAGGGACAGGAGCCTTCTACGAGCAGTACTTC. The complete variable domain, with remaining parts taken from reference TRBV7-2 and TRBJ2-7, reads GAGVSQSPSNKVTEKGKDVELRCDPISGHTALYWYRQSLGQGLEFLIYFQGNSAPDKSGLPSDRFSAERTGGSVSTLTIQRTQQEDSAVYLCASSIGTGAFYEQYFGPGTRLTVT.

The chain joins TRBV4-3 to TRBJ2-5; TRBD1 might be the D (5 bases). V was trimmed by 1 base and J by 9 bases, leaving 15 bases between them. CDR1 and CDR2 from the germline V gene are LGHNA and YSLEER. CDR3 length: 14 amino acids. The CDR3 DNA reads TGCGCCAGCAGCCAAGGTCTGGACACCCCGGCCCAGTACTTC. Its translation is CASSQGLDTPAQYF.